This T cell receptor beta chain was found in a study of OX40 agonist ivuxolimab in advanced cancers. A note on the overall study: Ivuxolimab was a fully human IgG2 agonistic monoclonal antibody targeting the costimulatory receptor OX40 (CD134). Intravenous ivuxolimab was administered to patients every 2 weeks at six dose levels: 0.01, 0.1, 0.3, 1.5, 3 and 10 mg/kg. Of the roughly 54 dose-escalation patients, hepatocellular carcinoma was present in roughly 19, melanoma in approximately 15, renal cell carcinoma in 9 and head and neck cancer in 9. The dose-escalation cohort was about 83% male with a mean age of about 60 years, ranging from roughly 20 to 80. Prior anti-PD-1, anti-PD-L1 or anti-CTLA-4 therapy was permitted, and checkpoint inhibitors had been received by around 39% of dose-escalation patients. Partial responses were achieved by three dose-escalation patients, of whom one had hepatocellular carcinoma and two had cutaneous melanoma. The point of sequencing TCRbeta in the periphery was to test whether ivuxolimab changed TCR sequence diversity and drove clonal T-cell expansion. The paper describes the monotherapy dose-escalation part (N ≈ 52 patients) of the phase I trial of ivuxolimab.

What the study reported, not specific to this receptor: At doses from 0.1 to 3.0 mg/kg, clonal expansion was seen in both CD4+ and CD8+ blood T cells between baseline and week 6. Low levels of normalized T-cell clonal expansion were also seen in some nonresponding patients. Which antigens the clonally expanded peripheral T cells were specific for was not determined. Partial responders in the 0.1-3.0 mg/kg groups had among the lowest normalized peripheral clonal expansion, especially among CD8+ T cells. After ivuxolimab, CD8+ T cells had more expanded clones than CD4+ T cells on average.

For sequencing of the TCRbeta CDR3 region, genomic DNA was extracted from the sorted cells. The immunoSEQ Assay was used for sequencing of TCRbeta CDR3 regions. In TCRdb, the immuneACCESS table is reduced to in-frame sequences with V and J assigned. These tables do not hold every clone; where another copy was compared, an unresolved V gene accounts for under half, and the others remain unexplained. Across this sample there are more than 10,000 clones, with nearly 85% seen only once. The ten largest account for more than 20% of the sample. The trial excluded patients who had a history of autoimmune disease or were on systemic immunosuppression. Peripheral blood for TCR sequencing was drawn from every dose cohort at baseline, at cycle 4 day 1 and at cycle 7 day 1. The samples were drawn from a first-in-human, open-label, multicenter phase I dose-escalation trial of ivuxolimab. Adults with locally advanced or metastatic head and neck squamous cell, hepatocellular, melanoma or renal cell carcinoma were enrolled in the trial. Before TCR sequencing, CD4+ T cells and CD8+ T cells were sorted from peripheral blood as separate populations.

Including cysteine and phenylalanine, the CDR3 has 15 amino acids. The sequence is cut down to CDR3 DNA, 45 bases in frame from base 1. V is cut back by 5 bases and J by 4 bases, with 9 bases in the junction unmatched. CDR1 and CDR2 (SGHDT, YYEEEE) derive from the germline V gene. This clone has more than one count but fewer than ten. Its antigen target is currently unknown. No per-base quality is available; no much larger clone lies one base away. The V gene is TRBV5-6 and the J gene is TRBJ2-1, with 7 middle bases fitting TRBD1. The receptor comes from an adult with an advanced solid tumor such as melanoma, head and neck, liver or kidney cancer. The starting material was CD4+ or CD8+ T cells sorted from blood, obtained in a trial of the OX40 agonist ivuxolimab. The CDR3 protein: CASRSDREFYNEQFF. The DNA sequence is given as TGTGCCAGCAGGTCTGACAGGGAGTTTTACAATGAGCAGTTCTTC. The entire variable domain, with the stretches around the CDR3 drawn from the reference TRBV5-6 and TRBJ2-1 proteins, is DAGVTQSPTHLIKTRGQQVTLRCSPKSGHDTVSWYQQALGQGPQFIFQYYEEEERQRGNFPDRFSGHQFPNYSSELNVNALLLGDSALYLCASRSDREFYNEQFFGPGTRLTVL.